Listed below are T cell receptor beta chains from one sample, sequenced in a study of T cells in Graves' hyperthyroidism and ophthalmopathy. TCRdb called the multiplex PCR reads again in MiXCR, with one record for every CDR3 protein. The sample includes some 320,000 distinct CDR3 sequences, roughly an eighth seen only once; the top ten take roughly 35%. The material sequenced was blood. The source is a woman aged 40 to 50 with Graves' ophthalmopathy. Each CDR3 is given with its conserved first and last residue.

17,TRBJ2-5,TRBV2,CASSEWGLAGGTETQYF
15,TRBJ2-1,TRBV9,CASSVENQGGNEQFF
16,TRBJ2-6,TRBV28,CASSLLDSSGANVLTF
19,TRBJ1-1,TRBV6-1,CASSFLPGQGAQGYTEAFF
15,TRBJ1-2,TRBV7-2,CASSLAGQGDYGYTF
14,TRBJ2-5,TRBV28,CASSPGQGASLLYF
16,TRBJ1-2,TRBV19,CASSRAPGTGDYGYTF
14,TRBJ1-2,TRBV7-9,CASSPGDGVDGYTF
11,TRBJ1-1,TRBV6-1,CASYQYTEAFF
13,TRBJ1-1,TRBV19,CASNPVGGLRAFF
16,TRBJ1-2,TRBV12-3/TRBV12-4,CASTPPGQGANYGYTF